One and the same sample provided the 27 T cell receptor beta chains below, sequenced in a study of post-analysis software for immune sequencing data. Study findings and constraints: Five or six TRBV segments, TRBV5-6, TRBV5-1 and TRBV20-1 among them, were found more frequent in patients than controls.

Antigens for these TCRs are unknown. Incorporated into the TCR beta cDNA libraries were unique molecular identifiers, which served to reduce PCR and sequencing biases. TCRdb re-called the PCR reads with MiXCR, one entry per CDR3 protein. This table holds some 450,000 distinct CDR3 sequences, around 40% found once. Sequenced material: blood. These TCRs come from a girl aged 5 to 17 with multiple sclerosis.

The chain links TRBV7-9 to TRBJ2-5; D not certain. CDR1 and CDR2 (germline): SEHNR, FQNEAQ (reference sequence). The germline V and J ends were trimmed by 1 base and 1 base, with 7 bases remaining between them. The CDR3 has 14 amino acids. The CDR3 DNA follows: TGTGCCAGCAGCTTAGTCCTAGTCCAAGAGACCCAGTACTTC. Its translation: CASSLVLVQETQYF.

V usage is TRBV20-1 and J usage is TRBJ2-1; 7 bases align to TRBD2. V dropped 6 bases and J dropped 2; count of bases not matched to a gene: 7. Germline lookup yields CDR1 DFQATT and CDR2 SNEGSKA (reference sequence). This CDR3 comprises 14 residues. CDR3 nucleotides: TGCAGTGCGCAGCTAGCGGACCCCTACAATGAGCAGTTCTTC. Amino acid sequence: CSAQLADPYNEQFF.

The chain joins TRBV19 to TRBJ2-1; a possible D gene is TRBD1 (5 bases). CDR3 length: 13 residues. The ends were cut back, 3 bases at V and 7 bases at J, with 10 bases in the middle. Looked up from germline, CDR1 is LNHDA and CDR2 is SQIVND (reference sequence). The CDR3 spells CASSIGRTNEQFF. For the CDR3, the DNA is TGTGCCAGTAGTATTGGACGGACAAATGAGCAGTTCTTC.

This clonotype has only a few counts. The chain couples TRBV7-2 to TRBJ2-1; 8 bases map to TRBD2. V lost 1 base and J lost 1; bases outside the gene matches: 0. Germline V gene lookup returns CDR1 SGHTA and CDR2 FQGNSA. The CDR3 contains 15 residues. The CDR3: CASSLVAGSYNEQFF. The CDR3 DNA reads TGTGCCAGCAGCTTAGTAGCGGGATCCTACAATGAGCAGTTCTTC.

J is TRBJ2-7 and V is TRBV5-1, with D perhaps matching TRBD2 (6 bases). The CDR3 extends over 16 amino acids. Germline V gene sequence: CDR1 SGHRS, CDR2 YFSETQ. Deletions cut 2 bases from V and 4 bases from J, with 19 bases between. CDR3 in amino acids: CASSFTMASERYEQYF. The CDR3 DNA sequence: TGCGCCAGCAGCTTCACAATGGCTAGCGAGAGATACGAGCAGTACTTC.

The CDR3 DNA is TGTGCCAGCAGCTTAAACATCGGTGAGCAGTTCTTC. Its protein product is CASSLNIGEQFF. V usage is TRBV7-3 and J usage is TRBJ2-1; no clear D gene. The CDR3 covers 12 residues. Germline V gene data show CDR1 as SGHTA and CDR2 as FQGTGA. Trimming stripped 1 base from V and 9 bases from J, with 7 bases between. Using reference TRBV7-3 and TRBJ2-1 for the parts outside the CDR3, the full variable domain is GAGVSQTPSNKVTEKGKYVELRCDPISGHTALYWYRQSLGQGPEFLIYFQGTGAADDSGLPNDRFFAVRPEGSVSTLKIQRTERGDSAVYLCASSLNIGEQFFGPGTRLTVL.

The chain employs TRBV4-1 and TRBJ2-7; D may be TRBD2 (8 bases). Germline CDR1 reads MGHRA; CDR2 reads YSYEKL. This CDR3 comprises 19 residues. Trimming removed 2 bases at V and 6 bases at J, with 29 bases between. CDR3 in DNA: TGCGCCAGCAGCCAACCCCGACAGGGTTGGCGGGAGGCCCTCCCCGAGCAGTACTTC. Translating gives CASSQPRQGWREALPEQYF.

The chain uses TRBV20-1 and TRBJ2-3, with D unresolved. Deletions cut 6 bases from V and 1 base from J, with 14 bases between. Per the germline V gene, CDR1 is DFQATT and CDR2 is SNEGSKA (reference sequence). This CDR3 spans 14 amino acids. The CDR3 spells CSAAPWSGTDTQYF. CDR3 coding DNA: TGCAGTGCCGCCCCGTGGAGTGGCACAGATACGCAGTATTTT.

Many counts were recorded for this clonotype. V usage is TRBV27 and J usage is TRBJ1-2; a weak D match, TRBD1 (5 bases). The V gene's germline CDR1 is MNHEY and CDR2 SMNVEV (reference sequence). Deletions cut 3 bases from V and 4 bases from J, with 12 bases between. The CDR3 runs 14 residues. CDR3 in DNA: TGTGCCAGCAGTTTCTCCGGGACCGCCTATGGCTACACCTTC. Protein sequence: CASSFSGTAYGYTF.

This clonotype turned up a few times. This chain uses TRBV20-1 with TRBJ2-3; 16 bases agree with TRBD2. V dropped 3 bases and J dropped 4; count of bases not matched to a gene: 4. Germline CDR1 reads DFQATT; CDR2 reads SNEGSKA (reference sequence). The CDR3 runs 16 residues. The CDR3: CSASGTSGRAADTQYF. Here the CDR3 DNA reads TGCAGTGCTAGCGGGACTAGCGGGAGGGCAGCAGATACGCAGTATTTT.

This clonotype appeared a few times. This sequence joins TRBV7-9 and TRBJ1-1; D is unclear. The length of the CDR3 is 12 residues. Deletions cut 4 bases from V and 6 bases from J, with 9 bases between. Germline loops: CDR1 SEHNR, CDR2 FQNEAQ (reference sequence). CDR3 protein: CASSSYDAEAFF. As DNA, the CDR3 is TGTGCCAGCAGCTCCTACGATGCTGAAGCTTTCTTT. Supplemented by reference TRBV7-9 and TRBJ1-1, the full variable domain reads DTGVSQNPRHKITKRGQNVTFRCDPISEHNRLYWYRQTLGQGPEFLTYFQNEAQLEKSRLLSDRFSAERPKGSFSTLEIQRTEQGDSAMYLCASSSYDAEAFFGQGTRLTVV.

This clonotype was counted a few times. This sequence joins TRBV5-6 and TRBJ2-1; no definite D call. The CDR3 has 14 residues. Deletions cut 3 bases from V and 6 bases from J, with 13 bases between. CDR1 is SGHDT and CDR2 is YYEEEE in the germline V gene. The CDR3 reads CASSWWSAINEQFF. The CDR3 DNA follows: TGTGCCAGCAGCTGGTGGAGCGCTATCAATGAGCAGTTCTTC.

This clonotype was found a few times. CDR3 nucleotide sequence: TGTGCCAGCAGCGAGGGGCTAGCCTACGAGCAGTACTTC. Its translation: CASSEGLAYEQYF. This chain connects TRBV7-8 to TRBJ2-7; D may be TRBD1 or TRBD2 (5 bases each). CDR3 length equals 13 residues. The V end lost 5 bases, the J end lost 2 bases, and 10 bases lay between the germline ends. Germline V gene lookup returns CDR1 SGHVS and CDR2 FQNEAQ. The variable domain in full, with the rest retrieved from reference TRBV7-8 and TRBJ2-7, is GAGVSQSPRYKVAKRGQDVALRCDPISGHVSLFWYQQALGQGPEFLTYFQNEAQLDKSGLPSDRFFAERPEGSVSTLKIQRTQQEDSAVYLCASSEGLAYEQYFGPGTRLTVT.

The sample holds a few counts of this clonotype. The chain has TRBV20-1 and TRBJ2-5, with TRBD2 matching 12 bases. V shed 8 bases and J 7 bases; nucleotides not matched to a gene: 11. Germline V CDR1 and CDR2: DFQATT, SNEGSKA (reference sequence). This CDR3 comprises 14 residues. The CDR3 sequence: CSTWTSGNSGTQYF. Written as DNA, the CDR3 is TGCAGTACCTGGACTAGCGGGAACTCGGGGACCCAGTACTTC.

The chain carries TRBV10-3 and TRBJ1-2, with TRBD1 matching over 7 bases. The V gene end was trimmed by 4 bases and the J gene end by 4 bases; junction bases not matched to a gene: 6. This CDR3 spans 14 amino acids. The germline CDR1 and CDR2 sequences are ENHRY and SYGVKD. CDR3 DNA: TGTGCCATCAGTGGCGGGACAGAAATCTATGGCTACACCTTC. Residues: CAISGGTEIYGYTF.

This rearrangement joins TRBV5-1 to TRBJ1-2; 8 nucleotides align to TRBD1. Trimming took 0 bases from V and 6 from J; bases not matched to a gene: 4. This CDR3 spans 14 amino acids. Germline lookup yields CDR1 SGHRS and CDR2 YFSETQ. The CDR3 is CASSLEDREDGYTF. The CDR3 DNA reads TGCGCCAGCAGCTTGGAGGACAGGGAGGATGGCTACACCTTC.

This clonotype appeared a few times. V usage is TRBV7-8 and J usage is TRBJ1-1; D remains unclear. V was clipped by 3 bases and J by 6 bases, with 8 bases between them. The CDR3 covers 12 residues. Germline CDR1 reads SGHVS; CDR2 reads FQNEAQ. The CDR3 protein is CASSLVIAEAFF. CDR3 DNA: TGTGCCAGCAGCTTGGTTATCGCTGAAGCTTTCTTT.

This clonotype was seen more than once but under ten times. This chain links TRBV4-2 with TRBJ2-2; no clear D gene. The germline V gene encodes CDR1 LGHNA and CDR2 YNFKEQ. With 4 bases removed from V and 8 bases from J, the gap between germline ends came to 14 bases. The CDR3 length is 14 residues. The DNA for the CDR3 is TGTGCCAGCAGCCCTGGGCCTCCGATGGGGGAGCTGTTTTTT. It translates to CASSPGPPMGELFF.

The genes are TRBV4-1 and TRBJ1-5, with D possibly matching TRBD1 (6 bases). Germline values: CDR1 MGHRA, CDR2 YSYEKL. The CDR3 has 17 amino acids. Trimming removed 3 bases at V and 3 bases at J, with 18 bases between. The DNA for the CDR3 is TGCGCCAGCAGCCACCTGGGGATCAGGGGCCTCAATCAGCCCCAGCATTTT. Translated: CASSHLGIRGLNQPQHF.

The chain joins TRBV11-2 to TRBJ2-4; no clear D gene. The DNA end is a closer match to TRBJ2-7, so the J assignment may be wrong. CDR1 and CDR2 (germline): SGHAT, FQNNGV. CDR3 length: 15 amino acids. The CDR3 DNA follows: TGTGCCAGCTCAAAAGACGTCCCGGGCTCCTACGAGCAGTACTTC. Its protein is CASSKDVPGSYEQYF.

The chain joins TRBV6-5 to TRBJ2-3; 7 bases are shared with TRBD1. V was pared by 5 bases and J by 0 bases, with 8 bases of the junction left unmatched. CDR1 and CDR2 from the germline V gene are MNHEY and SVGAGI. This CDR3 has 16 amino acids. The CDR3 sequence: CASSPFRDSSTDTQYF. The CDR3 region has the DNA TGTGCCAGCAGTCCCTTCCGGGACAGCAGCACAGATACGCAGTATTTT.

The chain carries TRBV4-1 and TRBJ2-1; TRBD2 agrees at 12 bases. The CDR3 contains 16 residues. Unmatched junction bases numbered 9, after V lost 4 bases and J lost 8 bases. CDR1 and CDR2 from the germline V gene are MGHRA and YSYEKL. The CDR3 coding sequence is TGCGCCAGCAGCCTGCAGACTAGCGGGAGTTCCCATGAGCAGTTCTTC. It encodes CASSLQTSGSSHEQFF.

The V and J genes are TRBV28 and TRBJ2-3; TRBD1 is a possible D gene (5 bases). CDR1 is MDHEN and CDR2 is SYDVKM in the germline V gene. V was trimmed by 1 base and J by 4 bases, leaving 15 bases between them. The CDR3 is made up of 16 amino acids. CDR3 loop: CASSLFGTGSADTQYF. The CDR3 DNA sequence: TGTGCCAGCAGTTTATTCGGCACAGGCTCGGCAGATACGCAGTATTTT.

V gene TRBV12-3 or TRBV12-4 combines with J gene TRBJ2-5, with D maybe TRBD2 (6 bases). The CDR3 covers 15 residues. The V end was cut by 6 bases, the J end by 2 bases, with 16 bases between. Written as DNA, the CDR3 is TGTGCCAGCAGCCAGGGTGCAGGGAGGCAAGAGACCCAGTACTTC. It is translated as CASSQGAGRQETQYF.

V usage is TRBV7-9 and J usage is TRBJ2-1; D is possibly TRBD2 (6 bases). Germline lookup yields CDR1 SEHNR and CDR2 FQNEAQ (reference sequence). V was clipped by 5 bases and J by 0 bases, with 14 bases between them. The CDR3 is made up of 16 amino acids. As DNA, the CDR3 is TGTGCCAGCAGCCCAAAGCCCGGGAGCTCCTACAATGAGCAGTTCTTC. Its translation is CASSPKPGSSYNEQFF.

This chain links TRBV7-9 with TRBJ2-2; no clear D. The CDR3 is made up of 14 amino acids. Germline lookup yields CDR1 SEHNR and CDR2 FQNEAQ (reference sequence). Trimming left V 5 bases short and J 6 bases short, with 13 bases between. The CDR3 DNA follows: TGTGCCAGCAGCCCTCAGGTTTACCCCGGGGAGCTGTTTTTT. Translating gives CASSPQVYPGELFF.

The V gene is TRBV20-1, the J gene TRBJ2-4; 10 bases match TRBD2. Germline V gene sequence: CDR1 DFQATT, CDR2 SNEGSKA (reference sequence). The CDR3 has 15 residues. J was trimmed by 2 bases and V by 6 bases; bases with no gene match: 7. CDR3 DNA: TGCAGTGCACCCACTAGCGGGACGTCCAAAAACATTCAGTACTTC. This encodes CSAPTSGTSKNIQYF.